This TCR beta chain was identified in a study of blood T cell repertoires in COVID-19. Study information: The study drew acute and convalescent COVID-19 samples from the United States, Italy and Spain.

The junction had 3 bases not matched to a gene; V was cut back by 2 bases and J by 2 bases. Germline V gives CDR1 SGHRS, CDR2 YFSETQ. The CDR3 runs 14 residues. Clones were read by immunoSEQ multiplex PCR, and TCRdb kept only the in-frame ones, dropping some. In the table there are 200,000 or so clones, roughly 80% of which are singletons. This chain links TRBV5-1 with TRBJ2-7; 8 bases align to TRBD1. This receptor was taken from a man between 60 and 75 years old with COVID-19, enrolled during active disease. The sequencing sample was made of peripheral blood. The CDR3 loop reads CASSFQGAAYEQYF. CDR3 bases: TGCGCCAGCAGCTTTCAGGGGGCGGCCTACGAGCAGTACTTC.